The TCR beta chain described here comes from a study of cytomegalovirus exposure and HLA in healthy donors. Primers: 60 Vbeta forward and 13 Jbeta reverse. Data came from immunoSEQ multiplex PCR; TCRdb stores just in-frame clones and leaves some out. The sample contains roughly 84,000 clones, 55% to 65% of which appear only once. The CDR3 is 12 amino acids. Trimming took off 1 base at V and 4 bases at J, with 3 bases between the two ends. CDR1 and CDR2 (germline): SGHAT, FQNNGV. The V gene is TRBV11-2, the J gene TRBJ2-3; D unclear. This clonotype was obtained from a woman between 40 and 55 years old in good health and CMV-seropositive. Sequenced material: PBMCs. In DNA form, the CDR3 reads TGTGCCAGCAGCTTAGGAGCAGATACGCAGTATTTT. This sequence encodes CASSLGADTQYF.